These T cell receptor beta chains were read from a single sample in a study of T cell changes during pregnancy in multiple sclerosis. TCRdb's table, derived via immunoSEQ multiplex PCR, lists solely in-frame clones and lacks some. The profile shows approximately 82,000 clones, 75% to 95% of them singletons. The specimen was CD4+ T cells from peripheral blood mononuclear cells, collected in the second trimester of pregnancy. Receptor source: a female donor with multiple sclerosis, enrolled in a pregnancy study. Each CDR3 is given with its conserved first and last residue. Each record gives: D gene, J gene, clone size, V gene, CDR3 protein, CDR3 DNA. D genes are given only for firm matches. The listing skips clone size in some rows; elsewhere it reads once, few, many or a size class.

D gene: TRBD1; J gene: TRBJ1-1; clone size: -; V gene: TRBV5-4; CDR3 protein: CASSRDTGGLEAFF; CDR3 DNA: TGTGCCAGCAGCAGGGATACAGGGGGTCTTGAAGCTTTCTTT
D gene: TRBD1; J gene: TRBJ2-7; clone size: -; V gene: TRBV29-1; CDR3 protein: CSVFHQGAGEQYF; CDR3 DNA: TGCAGCGTCTTCCACCAGGGGGCGGGCGAGCAGTACTTC
D gene: -; J gene: TRBJ2-2; clone size: -; V gene: TRBV19; CDR3 protein: CASSIALRKTNTGELFF; CDR3 DNA: TGTGCCAGTAGTATAGCTCTGAGAAAAACGAACACCGGGGAGCTGTTTTTT
D gene: -; J gene: TRBJ1-6; clone size: -; V gene: TRBV29-1; CDR3 protein: CSVREGDNSPLHF; CDR3 DNA: TGCAGCGTTAGGGAGGGTGACAATTCACCCCTCCACTTT
D gene: -; J gene: TRBJ1-2; clone size: few; V gene: TRBV6-1; CDR3 protein: CASSVSQQLYTGTPYGYTF; CDR3 DNA: TGTGCCAGCAGTGTATCGCAGCAGCTCTATACAGGGACACCCTATGGCTACACCTTC
D gene: -; J gene: TRBJ1-5; clone size: -; V gene: TRBV18; CDR3 protein: CASSPRSGRNQPQHF; CDR3 DNA: TGTGCCAGCTCACCACGCTCTGGCAGAAATCAGCCCCAGCATTTT
D gene: TRBD2; J gene: TRBJ2-7; clone size: once; V gene: TRBV29-1; CDR3 protein: CSAHGGGEQYF; CDR3 DNA: TGCAGCGCCCACGGCGGGGGGGAGCAGTACTTC
D gene: -; J gene: TRBJ2-3; clone size: -; V gene: TRBV30; CDR3 protein: CAWSVLRSTDTQYF; CDR3 DNA: TGTGCCTGGAGTGTACTTAGAAGCACAGATACGCAGTATTTT
D gene: TRBD1; J gene: TRBJ2-7; clone size: -; V gene: TRBV5-4; CDR3 protein: CASSRGQGTYEQYF; CDR3 DNA: TGTGCCAGCAGCCGGGGACAGGGGACCTACGAGCAGTACTTC
D gene: -; J gene: TRBJ1-5; clone size: -; V gene: TRBV28; CDR3 protein: CASSPVMYKRGNQPQHF; CDR3 DNA: TGTGCCAGCAGTCCCGTTATGTACAAGAGGGGGAATCAGCCCCAGCATTTT
D gene: TRBD1; J gene: TRBJ1-1; clone size: -; V gene: TRBV30; CDR3 protein: CAWITGGYTEAFF; CDR3 DNA: TGTGCCTGGATAACAGGGGGCTACACTGAAGCTTTCTTT
D gene: TRBD2; J gene: TRBJ2-7; clone size: -; V gene: TRBV6-1; CDR3 protein: CASRPSGGAYEQYF; CDR3 DNA: TGTGCCAGCAGGCCTAGCGGGGGAGCCTACGAGCAGTACTTC
D gene: TRBD1; J gene: TRBJ1-2; clone size: -; V gene: TRBV30; CDR3 protein: CAWTVAGGSGYTF; CDR3 DNA: TGTGCCTGGACAGTGGCAGGGGGCAGTGGCTACACCTTC
D gene: TRBD2; J gene: TRBJ2-7; clone size: -; V gene: TRBV7-9; CDR3 protein: CASSFTGLAGVGEQYF; CDR3 DNA: TGTGCCAGCAGCTTCACCGGACTAGCGGGTGTTGGCGAGCAGTACTTC
D gene: TRBD2; J gene: TRBJ2-2; clone size: -; V gene: TRBV4-2; CDR3 protein: CASSLLTSGILNTGELFF; CDR3 DNA: TGTGCCAGCAGCCTCTTGACTAGCGGGATCCTTAACACCGGGGAGCTGTTTTTT
D gene: -; J gene: TRBJ2-5; clone size: -; V gene: TRBV15; CDR3 protein: CATSRALSGVETQYF; CDR3 DNA: TGTGCCACCAGCAGAGCCCTGTCGGGAGTGGAGACCCAGTACTTC
D gene: TRBD1; J gene: TRBJ1-1; clone size: -; V gene: TRBV7-9; CDR3 protein: CASSPRGQGNTEAFF; CDR3 DNA: TGTGCCAGCAGCCCCAGAGGACAGGGCAACACTGAAGCTTTCTTT
D gene: TRBD1; J gene: TRBJ1-6; clone size: once; V gene: TRBV6-6; CDR3 protein: CASRSYTGGNSPLHF; CDR3 DNA: TGTGCCAGCAGATCCTACACAGGGGGCAATTCACCCCTCCACTTT
D gene: -; J gene: TRBJ2-7; clone size: -; V gene: TRBV5-1; CDR3 protein: CASRGTGTYEQYF; CDR3 DNA: TGCGCCAGCAGAGGAACGGGGACCTACGAGCAGTACTTC
D gene: -; J gene: TRBJ2-2; clone size: once; V gene: TRBV2; CDR3 protein: CASRPGTRVAGELFF; CDR3 DNA: TGTGCCAGCAGACCCGGAACTAGAGTGGCCGGGGAGCTGTTTTTT
D gene: -; J gene: TRBJ1-5; clone size: -; V gene: TRBV28; CDR3 protein: CASSFGGAVQPQHF; CDR3 DNA: TGTGCCAGCAGTTTTGGGGGCGCGGTTCAGCCCCAGCATTTT
D gene: TRBD1; J gene: TRBJ2-5; clone size: -; V gene: TRBV7-2; CDR3 protein: CASSRLQGAKTQYF; CDR3 DNA: TGTGCCAGCAGTCGTTTGCAGGGGGCGAAGACCCAGTACTTC
D gene: TRBD1; J gene: TRBJ1-4; clone size: -; V gene: TRBV6-5; CDR3 protein: CASTKGAAGEKLFF; CDR3 DNA: TGTGCCAGCACCAAGGGGGCAGCCGGTGAAAAACTGTTTTTT
D gene: TRBD1; J gene: TRBJ1-2; clone size: -; V gene: TRBV5-4; CDR3 protein: CASSLTGENYGYTF; CDR3 DNA: TGTGCCAGCAGCTTGACAGGGGAAAACTATGGCTACACCTTC
D gene: -; J gene: TRBJ2-7; clone size: -; V gene: TRBV21-1; CDR3 protein: CASSKPPSAGAHSVEQYF; CDR3 DNA: TGTGCCAGCAGCAAGCCCCCCTCCGCAGGGGCGCATTCTGTTGAGCAGTACTTC
D gene: -; J gene: TRBJ2-1; clone size: few; V gene: TRBV19; CDR3 protein: CASSIGSGPNEQFF; CDR3 DNA: TGTGCCAGTAGTATTGGGAGCGGCCCCAATGAGCAGTTCTTC
D gene: TRBD1; J gene: TRBJ1-1; clone size: -; V gene: TRBV28; CDR3 protein: CASTIGRGRLNTEAFF; CDR3 DNA: TGTGCCAGCACCATAGGAAGGGGGCGGTTGAACACTGAAGCTTTCTTT
D gene: TRBD1; J gene: TRBJ1-1; clone size: once; V gene: TRBV27; CDR3 protein: CASSRQGMNTEAFF; CDR3 DNA: TGTGCCAGCAGTCGACAGGGGATGAACACTGAAGCTTTCTTT
D gene: -; J gene: TRBJ2-3; clone size: -; V gene: TRBV7-7; CDR3 protein: CASSLGVGDTDTQYF; CDR3 DNA: TGTGCTAGCAGCTTAGGGGTCGGGGACACAGATACGCAGTATTTT
D gene: -; J gene: TRBJ2-3; clone size: -; V gene: TRBV15; CDR3 protein: CATSREGGRTDTQYF; CDR3 DNA: TGTGCCACCAGCAGAGAGGGAGGTCGGACAGATACGCAGTATTTT
D gene: TRBD2; J gene: TRBJ2-1; clone size: -; V gene: TRBV7-3; CDR3 protein: CASSLSGGPYNEQFF; CDR3 DNA: TGTGCCAGCAGCTTAAGCGGGGGGCCCTACAATGAGCAGTTCTTC
D gene: TRBD1; J gene: TRBJ2-7; clone size: -; V gene: TRBV6-1; CDR3 protein: CASSPKHRGLYEQYF; CDR3 DNA: TGTGCCAGCAGTCCAAAACACAGGGGGCTATACGAGCAGTACTTC
D gene: TRBD1; J gene: TRBJ1-1; clone size: -; V gene: TRBV7-3; CDR3 protein: CASRPDRVNTEAFF; CDR3 DNA: TGTGCCAGCAGACCAGACAGGGTCAACACTGAAGCTTTCTTT
D gene: TRBD2; J gene: TRBJ2-3; clone size: -; V gene: TRBV7-9; CDR3 protein: CASLTSGSTDTQYF; CDR3 DNA: TGTGCCAGCCTGACTAGCGGTAGCACAGATACGCAGTATTTT
D gene: -; J gene: TRBJ1-3; clone size: -; V gene: TRBV7-6; CDR3 protein: CASSSPGSGNTIYF; CDR3 DNA: TGTGCCAGCAGCTCCCCGGGCTCTGGAAACACCATATATTTT
D gene: TRBD1; J gene: TRBJ1-1; clone size: few; V gene: TRBV2; CDR3 protein: CASGGQGANTEAFF; CDR3 DNA: TGTGCCAGCGGGGGTCAGGGGGCGAACACTGAAGCTTTCTTT
D gene: TRBD2; J gene: TRBJ2-7; clone size: -; V gene: TRBV5-1; CDR3 protein: CASSSSGGAYEQYF; CDR3 DNA: TGCGCCAGCAGCTCTAGCGGGGGGGCGTACGAGCAGTACTTC
D gene: TRBD1; J gene: TRBJ1-2; clone size: -; V gene: TRBV19; CDR3 protein: CASSEMQGGGYTF; CDR3 DNA: TGTGCCAGTAGTGAGATGCAGGGGGGCGGCTACACCTTC